This TCR beta chain was recovered during a study of identical twins. General observations from the study: Twins' excess sharing was less marked for out-of-frame beta sequences.

CDR1 and CDR2 (germline): SGHDT, YYEEEE. With 5 bases removed from V and 4 bases from J, the gap between germline ends came to 13 bases. The CDR3 is made up of 14 amino acids. Points on this clonotype: Its target is unknown.

cDNA carried unique molecular identifiers, and a universal primer site was added by template switching. TCRdb re-derived calls from the 5' RACE reads in MiXCR, one entry per CDR3 protein. The sample includes fewer than 500,000 distinct CDR3 sequences, around 24% seen only once; the top ten take about 2.7%. These data are also associated with another study on T cells expressing NK-cell markers. This second study says: Most of the eight sequenced donors tested HCMV-seropositive; one tested seronegative. In several donors, these clonotypes also led the CD3+CD56-NKG2C+ fraction.

Sequencing was done on a sample of CD4+ T cells sorted from blood. This TCR derives from a woman younger than 35 in good health. The chain joins TRBV5-6 to TRBJ1-3; weak D call: TRBD1 (5 bases). The CDR3, as DNA: TGTGCCAGCAGGGACACGCGCTTAGGAAACACCATATATTTT. The encoded protein is CASRDTRLGNTIYF. The full variable domain, in which reference TRBV5-6 and TRBJ1-3 provide the parts outside the CDR3, is DAGVTQSPTHLIKTRGQQVTLRCSPKSGHDTVSWYQQALGQGPQFIFQYYEEEERQRGNFPDRFSGHQFPNYSSELNVNALLLGDSALYLCASRDTRLGNTIYFGEGSWLTVV.